Below, 17 T cell receptor beta chains from the same sample are listed, as sequenced in a study of STAT5B mutations in CD4+ large granular lymphocyte leukemia. Clones were read by immunoSEQ multiplex PCR, and TCRdb kept only the in-frame ones, dropping some. The table includes 37,000 or so clones, about four fifths detected once. The sequenced sample was CD4+ T cells from blood buffy coats. All receptors come from a human donor in good health.

The rearrangement joins TRBV7-2 to TRBJ1-1; a possible D gene is TRBD1 (5 bases). The CDR3 has 15 amino acids. In germline, CDR1 is SGHTA, CDR2 FQGNSA. Trimming left V 1 base short and J 1 base short, with 10 bases between. The CDR3 sequence: CASSLVGGTNTEAFF. The CDR3 region has the DNA TGTGCCAGCAGCTTAGTTGGAGGGACGAACACTGAAGCTTTCTTT.

The chain uses TRBV5-5 and TRBJ1-5; TRBD1 agrees at 8 bases. The CDR3 runs to 15 residues. V lost 4 bases, J lost 5 bases, and 8 bases stayed unmatched. CDR1 SGHKS and CDR2 YYEKEE come from the germline V gene (reference sequence). CDR3 sequence: CASSLAGTGDQPQHF. The CDR3 DNA follows: TGTGCCAGCAGCCTCGCCGGGACAGGAGATCAGCCCCAGCATTTT.

A few counts support this clone. The V gene is TRBV5-1, the J gene TRBJ2-3, with unresolved D. Trimming cost V 0 bases and J 3 bases, with 11 bases left between them. This CDR3 region has 15 residues. CDR1 and CDR2 (germline): SGHRS, YFSETQ. The CDR3 spells CASSLEAKETDTQYF. CDR3 sequence (DNA): TGCGCCAGCAGCTTGGAGGCCAAGGAAACAGATACGCAGTATTTT.

The gene calls are TRBV19 and TRBJ1-2; a weak D match, TRBD1 (6 bases). CDR3 length: 12 amino acids. The V end lost 4 bases, the J end lost 8 bases, and 11 bases lay between the germline ends. Germline V CDR1 and CDR2: LNHDA, SQIVND (reference sequence). CDR3 coding DNA: TGTGCCAGTAGTAACTTAGGGGGGGGCTACACCTTC. Translated, it gives CASSNLGGGYTF.

This clone was seen once. The chain joins TRBV4-1 to TRBJ1-1; a weak D match, TRBD1 (5 bases). Germline values: CDR1 MGHRA, CDR2 YSYEKL. V was shortened by 0 bases and J by 4 bases, with 18 bases between the two germline ends. The length of the CDR3 is 17 residues. The CDR3 nucleotides read TGCGCCAGCAGCCAAGACCCCAGGAGCAGGGATGGCACTGAAGCTTTCTTT. The encoded protein is CASSQDPRSRDGTEAFF.

In this sample, this clone turned up once. In nucleotides, the CDR3 is TGTGCCAGCGGGACGGGCTCCTACGAGCAGTACTTC. Protein sequence: CASGTGSYEQYF. The chain combines TRBV28 with TRBJ2-7, with D possibly being TRBD1 or TRBD2 (5 bases each). This CDR3 is built from 12 residues. Looked up from germline, CDR1 is MDHEN and CDR2 is SYDVKM. V was clipped by 8 bases and J by 0 bases, with 8 bases between them.

The chain carries TRBV18 and TRBJ2-7; 12 bases fit TRBD1. The V segment lost 2 bases and the J segment 6 bases; nucleotides outside the gene matches: 5. This CDR3 is 15 amino acids long. Germline V gene sequence: CDR1 KGHSH, CDR2 LQKENI. The CDR3 coding sequence is TGTGCCAGCTCACCAGTTGGGACAGGGGGCCGCGAGCAGTACTTC. Its protein is CASSPVGTGGREQYF.

This clone came up once. The rearrangement uses TRBV7-8 and TRBJ2-1; D tentatively fits TRBD1 or TRBD2 (5 bases each). Germline CDR1 and CDR2: SGHVS and FQNEAQ. This CDR3 comprises 14 residues. The V end was cut by 1 base, the J end by 7 bases, with 11 bases between. CDR3 in amino acids: CASSLGRRENEQFF. CDR3 nucleotides: TGTGCCAGCAGCTTAGGGCGCAGGGAGAATGAGCAGTTCTTC.

V usage is TRBV7-9 and J usage is TRBJ2-3; D is perhaps TRBD2 (5 bases). The CDR3 totals 12 residues. V was pared by 5 bases and J by 6 bases, with 9 bases between. Looked up from germline, CDR1 is SEHNR and CDR2 is FQNEAQ (reference sequence). This chain's CDR3 is CASSIVADTQYF. The CDR3 DNA sequence: TGTGCCAGCAGCATCGTAGCGGATACGCAGTATTTT. Variable domain in full (rest from reference TRBV7-9 and TRBJ2-3): DTGVSQNPRHKITKRGQNVTFRCDPISEHNRLYWYRQTLGQGPEFLTYFQNEAQLEKSRLLSDRFSAERPKGSFSTLEIQRTEQGDSAMYLCASSIVADTQYFGPGTRLTVL.

CDR3 region: CASSLDFYGYTF. The DNA for the CDR3 is TGTGCCAGCAGCTTAGACTTCTATGGCTACACCTTC. This chain connects TRBV7-9 to TRBJ1-2; D gene unclear. This CDR3 contains 12 residues. V lost 1 base to trimming and J lost 4 bases, with 4 bases between them. Germline V gene sequence: CDR1 SEHNR, CDR2 FQNEAQ (reference sequence).

The chain uses TRBV5-1 and TRBJ2-5, with D perhaps assigned TRBD1 or TRBD2 (6 bases each). The CDR3 sequence is 15 residues long. Trimming took 4 bases from V and 1 from J, leaving 14 bases between them. Germline-derived CDR1 and CDR2 are SGHRS and YFSETQ. The CDR3 loop reads CASSPLGGLQETQYF. The CDR3 DNA reads as TGCGCCAGCAGCCCGCTGGGGGGCCTCCAAGAGACCCAGTACTTC.

The chain carries TRBV2 and TRBJ1-2, with D unresolved. Deletions cut 1 base from V and 4 bases from J, with 7 bases between. The germline CDR1 and CDR2 sequences are SNHLY and FYNNEI. The CDR3 extends over 13 amino acids. The CDR3 sequence: CASSEGLTYGYTF. The CDR3 DNA follows: TGTGCCAGCAGTGAAGGCCTTACCTATGGCTACACCTTC. The full variable domain, completed using reference TRBV2 and TRBJ1-2, is EPEVTQTPSHQVTQMGQEVILRCVPISNHLYFYWYRQILGQKVEFLVSFYNNEISEKSEIFDDQFSVERPDGSNFTLKIRSTKLEDSAMYFCASSEGLTYGYTFGSGTRLTVV.

The rearrangement uses TRBV19 and TRBJ2-7; 10 bases line up with TRBD1. The CDR3 loop spans 16 amino acids. Trimming cost V 5 bases and J 2 bases; bases outside gene matches: 9. The germline gives CDR1 LNHDA, CDR2 SQIVND (reference sequence). CDR3 residues: CASSFYGDRGTYEQYF. The CDR3 DNA reads as TGTGCCAGTAGTTTCTACGGGGACAGGGGCACCTACGAGCAGTACTTC.

V is TRBV11-3 and J is TRBJ2-1; 10 bases match TRBD2. This CDR3 has 17 amino acids. The V and J ends lost 3 bases and 0 bases, in that order; junction bases with no gene match: 5. Germline lookup yields CDR1 SGHNT and CDR2 YENEEA. CDR3 in DNA: TGTGCCAGCAGCTTGGGGTCTAGCGGGAGCTCCTACAATGAGCAGTTCTTC. This codes for CASSLGSSGSSYNEQFF.

For this clone: The conserved final phenylalanine or tryptophan is absent from the CDR3, which likely points to a read error. It is unclear where the CDR3 begins or ends on the DNA, so no DNA is shown, and the CDR3 is as TCRdb lists it. J is TRBJ1-2 and V is TRBV6-1; the DNA was not compared with TRBD1, the D call given in the table. Per germline, CDR1 MNHNS and CDR2 SASEGT. The CDR3 is 13 amino acids in total, end residues counted. The CDR3 protein is CASSELQGARVPL.

The V and J genes are TRBV7-2 and TRBJ2-3; tentatively, D is TRBD2 (6 bases). Deletions cut 5 bases from V and 1 base from J, with 13 bases between. The V gene's germline CDR1 is SGHTA and CDR2 FQGNSA. The CDR3 is 15 residues long. CDR3 sequence: CASSPRVAGTDTQYF. The DNA for the CDR3 is TGTGCCAGCAGCCCCCGGGTAGCGGGCACAGATACGCAGTATTTT.

In this sample, this clone turned up once. The chain uses TRBV7-3 and TRBJ2-3; 9 nucleotides agree with TRBD2. Losses at the gene ends were 2 bases for V and 2 bases for J; bases not matched to a gene: 5. Per germline, CDR1 SGHTA and CDR2 FQGTGA. The CDR3 sequence is 16 residues long. The CDR3 DNA follows: TGTGCCAGCAGCTTACGGCGGGGGGGGAACACAGATACGCAGTATTTT. Protein product: CASSLRRGGNTDTQYF.